This entry lists 2 T cell receptor beta chains sequenced from one sample in a study of OX40 agonist ivuxolimab in advanced cancers. Libraries were prepared through the immunoSEQ multiplex PCR assay. TCRdb took this table from immuneACCESS and kept in-frame rearrangements with V and J called. Such tables lack part of the clones; where checked against another copy, unresolved V genes explain under half of the gap, and the rest is unexplained. This sample comprises 75,000 to 95,000 clones, around 90% of them detected only once. 7% to 8.5% of the sample is held by the ten biggest clonotypes. The input for sequencing was CD4+ or CD8+ T cells sorted from blood, taken in a trial of the OX40 agonist ivuxolimab. These receptor sequences come from an adult with an advanced solid tumor such as melanoma, head and neck, liver or kidney cancer.

V is TRBV6-1 and J is TRBJ2-7; TRBD2 agrees at 8 bases. This CDR3 spans 15 amino acids. J was trimmed by 3 bases and V by 1 base; bases with no gene match: 5. Germline assignment: CDR1 MNHNS and CDR2 SASEGT. The CDR3, as DNA: TGTGCCAGCAGTGAAGAAAGCGGGAGCCTCTACGAGCAGTACTTC. Amino acids: CASSEESGSLYEQYF.

The V and J genes are TRBV20-1 and TRBJ2-1; D call uncertain. The V and J ends lost 6 bases and 13 bases respectively, with 16 bases between them. From germline, CDR1 is DFQATT and CDR2 SNEGSKA (reference sequence). The CDR3 has 11 residues. Here the CDR3 reads CSAAFLVEQFF. The DNA of the CDR3 is TGCAGTGCCGCGTTCCTTGTGGAACAGTTCTTC.